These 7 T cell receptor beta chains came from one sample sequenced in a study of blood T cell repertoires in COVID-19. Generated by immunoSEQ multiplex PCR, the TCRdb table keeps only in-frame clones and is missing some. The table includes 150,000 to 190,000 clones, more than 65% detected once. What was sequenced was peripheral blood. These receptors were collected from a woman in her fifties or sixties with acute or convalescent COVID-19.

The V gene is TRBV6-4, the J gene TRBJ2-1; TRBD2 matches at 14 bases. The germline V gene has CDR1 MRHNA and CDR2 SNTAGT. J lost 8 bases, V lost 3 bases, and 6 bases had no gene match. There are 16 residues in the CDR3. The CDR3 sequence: CASSEYGTSGRYEQFF. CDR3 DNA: TGTGCCAGCAGTGAGTACGGGACTAGCGGGAGATATGAGCAGTTCTTC.

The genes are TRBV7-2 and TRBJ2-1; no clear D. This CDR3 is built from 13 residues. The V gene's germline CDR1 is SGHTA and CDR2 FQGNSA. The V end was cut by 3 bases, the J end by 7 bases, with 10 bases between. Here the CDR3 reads CASSFSGVNEQFF. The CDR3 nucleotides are TGTGCCAGCAGCTTCTCAGGTGTAAATGAGCAGTTCTTC.

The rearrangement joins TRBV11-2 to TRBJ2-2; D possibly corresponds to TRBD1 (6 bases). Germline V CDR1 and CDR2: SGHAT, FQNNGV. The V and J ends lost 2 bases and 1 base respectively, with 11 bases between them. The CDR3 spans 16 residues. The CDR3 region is CASSLTRQENTGELFF. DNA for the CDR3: TGTGCCAGCAGCTTAACTAGACAGGAGAACACCGGGGAGCTGTTTTTT.

The DNA for the CDR3 is TGTGCCAGCAGTTTACAGGGCGTTAGCTACACCTTC. Protein sequence: CASSLQGVSYTF. The chain combines TRBV28 with TRBJ1-2, with TRBD1 as a possible D gene (5 bases). V shed 2 bases and J shed 9 bases, with 10 bases lying between them. CDR3 length: 12 residues. The germline CDR1 and CDR2 sequences are MDHEN and SYDVKM.

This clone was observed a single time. The DNA for the CDR3 is TGTGCCAGCGGGGCTAGCGGGCCCCGCGGCGAGCAGTACTTC. Its translation is CASGASGPRGEQYF. V usage is TRBV2 and J usage is TRBJ2-7, with TRBD2 matching over 8 bases. J was trimmed by 6 bases and V by 8 bases; bases with no gene match: 12. This CDR3 is 14 amino acids long. Germline V gives CDR1 SNHLY, CDR2 FYNNEI.

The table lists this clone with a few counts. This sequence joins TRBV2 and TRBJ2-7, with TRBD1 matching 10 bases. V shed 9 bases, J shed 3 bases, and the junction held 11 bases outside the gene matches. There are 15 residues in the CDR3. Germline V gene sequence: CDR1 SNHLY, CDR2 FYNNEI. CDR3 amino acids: CASGGDRGLSYEQYF. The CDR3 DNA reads TGTGCCAGTGGGGGGGACAGGGGCCTAAGCTACGAGCAGTACTTC.

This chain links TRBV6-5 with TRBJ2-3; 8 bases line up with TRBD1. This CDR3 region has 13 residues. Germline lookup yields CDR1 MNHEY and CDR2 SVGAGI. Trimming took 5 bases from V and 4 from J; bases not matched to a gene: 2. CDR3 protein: CASSRQGPDTQYF. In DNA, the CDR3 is TGTGCCAGCAGTCGACAGGGGCCAGATACGCAGTATTTT.